A selection of T cell receptor beta chains follows, all from one sample in a study of blood T cell repertoires in COVID-19. Some clones are missing from TCRdb's copy, which holds only in-frame ones; the method was immunoSEQ multiplex PCR. The sample holds approximately 210,000 clones, about nine tenths seen once. What was sequenced was PBMCs or T cells enriched from blood (not recorded which). The origin of the receptors is a young man in a cohort exposed to, infected with or recovered from COVID-19 (not recorded which). Both conserved end residues are part of each CDR3. D genes are given only for firm matches. The size of a clone is reported for some rows only, either as once, few or many, or as a class for expanded clones.

TRBV7-3	TRBD2	.	TRBJ2-1	TGTGCCAGCTCTAAAACTAGACTAGCGGGAGGCAATGAGCAGTTCTTC	CASSKTRLAGGNEQFF
TRBV28	TRBD2	.	TRBJ2-3	TGTGCCAGCAGCCCCTCTAGCGGGAGATTGACAGATACGCAGTATTTT	CASSPSSGRLTDTQYF
TRBV11-2	TRBD2	.	TRBJ2-7	TGTGCCAGCAGCTTAGATCCGGAGGGACTAGCGGGAGTGTTCTTC	CASSLDPEGLAGVFF
TRBV6-5	TRBD2	once	TRBJ2-1	TGTGCCAGCAGGACTAGCGGGGGTTACAATGAGCAGTTCTTC	CASRTSGGYNEQFF
TRBV18	.	once	TRBJ2-6	TGTGCCAGCTCCCCCTGGGGCGTCTCTGGGGCCAACGTCCTGACTTTC	CASSPWGVSGANVLTF
TRBV5-1	.	.	TRBJ1-1	TGCGCCAGCAGCTTGGTGGCAGGGTCCACTGAAGCTTTCTTT	CASSLVAGSTEAFF
TRBV7-8	.	once	TRBJ1-2	TGTGCCAGCAGCTTAAGGACATCCGAGGCGACAGAATATGGCTACACCTTC	CASSLRTSEATEYGYTF
TRBV7-9	.	.	TRBJ1-2	TGTGCCAGCAGCTTAAAAGGGGTGGATGGCTACACCTTC	CASSLKGVDGYTF
TRBV7-9	TRBD2	.	TRBJ2-7	TGTGCCAGCAGCTTAGATGGGCTAGCGGACTCCTACGAGCAGTACTTC	CASSLDGLADSYEQYF
TRBV9	.	.	TRBJ1-2	TGTGCCAGCAGCGATACAAAGGGACTTTGGGGCTACACCTTC	CASSDTKGLWGYTF
TRBV19	.	.	TRBJ2-7	TGTGCCAGTAGTATTGGAGGCTACGAGCAGTACTTC	CASSIGGYEQYF
TRBV5-1	TRBD1	.	TRBJ1-1	TGCGCCAGCAGCTCACAGGGGTCTCTCATGAACACTGAAGCTTTCTTT	CASSSQGSLMNTEAFF
TRBV7-2	TRBD1	few	TRBJ1-3	TGTGCCAGCAGCTTGATCCAGGGGGCGAACACCATATATTTT	CASSLIQGANTIYF
TRBV7-6	.	.	TRBJ2-7	TGTGCCAGCAGCTTAGCGGCGGGGATAATCTCCTACGAGCAGTACTTC	CASSLAAGIISYEQYF
TRBV28	TRBD1	.	TRBJ1-2	TGTGCCAGCAGTTCGGCCGGACAGGGCTATGGCTACACCTTC	CASSSAGQGYGYTF
TRBV9	TRBD2	.	TRBJ2-2	TGTGCCAGCAGCTTTGCTCCCGGGACTAGCGGGAGCGGAACCGGGGAGCTGTTTTTT	CASSFAPGTSGSGTGELFF
TRBV29-1	TRBD1	once	TRBJ1-1	TGCAGCGTGACGACAGGGGGCTTGGCTGAAGCTTTCTTT	CSVTTGGLAEAFF
TRBV5-1	.	once	TRBJ1-4	TGCGCCAGCAGCTTACAAGGGCCGGGGCGGGGTGGATCTAATGAAAAACTGTTTTTT	CASSLQGPGRGGSNEKLFF
TRBV5-8	TRBD1	.	TRBJ2-7	TGTGCCAGCAGCTTGGCGGCCGACGGGACAGACCTTTACGAGCAGTACTTC	CASSLAADGTDLYEQYF
TRBV13	.	.	TRBJ2-6	TGTGCCAGCAGCTTTTCCGGGACTGGGGCCAACGTCCTGACTTTC	CASSFSGTGANVLTF
TRBV24-1	TRBD1	.	TRBJ2-1	TGTGCCACCGGGACAGGGGGCCCGACCGACGGGATTAGCTCCTACAATGAGCAGTTCTTC	CATGTGGPTDGISSYNEQFF
TRBV6-5	.	.	TRBJ1-4	TGTGCCAGCAGCAACCGGCGGGGAGGTGAAAAACTGTTTTTT	CASSNRRGGEKLFF
TRBV18	TRBD1	.	TRBJ1-2	TGTGCCAGCTCACCCCCCTTCGGACAGGGGACGGGCGGCTACACCTTC	CASSPPFGQGTGGYTF
TRBV3-1/TRBV3-2	.	.	TRBJ1-4	TGTGCCAGCAGTCTTAATGAAAAACTGTTTTTT	CASSLNEKLFF
TRBV29-1	.	.	TRBJ2-7	TGCAGCGTTTACTCAGGGGGAGGCTCCTACGAGCAGTACTTC	CSVYSGGGSYEQYF
TRBV29-1	TRBD2	.	TRBJ2-3	TGCAGCGCTCCACTAGCGGGCCTCACAGATACGCAGTATTTT	CSAPLAGLTDTQYF
TRBV14	.	.	TRBJ2-4	TGTGCCAGCAGCCCGAGAATAGCCAAAAACATTCAGTACTTC	CASSPRIAKNIQYF
TRBV6-5	TRBD1	.	TRBJ1-1	TGTGCCACCAAGGAGGGGGCGCGAAGAGCTTTCTTT	CATKEGARRAFF
TRBV27	TRBD1	.	TRBJ1-4	TGTGCCAGCAGTCCCCGGACAGGGACTAATGAAAAACTGTTTTTT	CASSPRTGTNEKLFF
TRBV27	.	.	TRBJ2-3	TGTGCCAGCAGTACGGGGTATAGCACAGATACGCAGTATTTT	CASSTGYSTDTQYF
TRBV27	.	once	TRBJ2-7	TGTGCCAGCAGTCCGGACCCAACGACTAAGCAGTACTTC	CASSPDPTTKQYF
TRBV28	.	.	TRBJ2-7	TGTGCCAGCAGCGTTCGCTACGAGCAGTACTTC	CASSVRYEQYF
TRBV7-9	TRBD1	.	TRBJ1-2	TGTGCCAGCAGCCGTATACAGGGGGAAGGCTACACCTTC	CASSRIQGEGYTF
TRBV3-1/TRBV3-2	TRBD1	.	TRBJ2-7	TGTGCCAGCAGCCAGCGACAGGGATTCTACGAGCAGTACTTC	CASSQRQGFYEQYF
TRBV6-1	.	.	TRBJ2-1	TGTGCCAGCAGTGAATCATTCGAGGATGAGCAGTTCTTC	CASSESFEDEQFF
TRBV6-1	TRBD2	.	TRBJ2-1	TGTGCCAGCAGTGAATGGCGGGAGCAGTACAATGAGCAGTTCTTC	CASSEWREQYNEQFF
TRBV11-3	TRBD1	.	TRBJ2-2	TGTGCCAGCAGCCCCGGGGGACAGGGGGACACCGGGGAGCTGTTTTTT	CASSPGGQGDTGELFF
TRBV7-6	TRBD1	few	TRBJ1-2	TGTGCCAGCAGCTTCTCCGGGACAGGGGGCTATGGCTACACCTTC	CASSFSGTGGYGYTF
TRBV3-1/TRBV3-2	.	.	TRBJ2-4	TGTGCCAGCAGCCAAGAAACCCTGGGCCTTCAGTACTTC	CASSQETLGLQYF
TRBV3-1/TRBV3-2	TRBD2	.	TRBJ2-1	TGTGCCAGCAGAACTAGCGGGAGAATTGATGAGCAGTTCTTC	CASRTSGRIDEQFF
TRBV7-9	TRBD1	.	TRBJ1-2	TGTGCCAGCAGCTTAGGAGGGACAGCTTTCCGTGGCTACACCTTC	CASSLGGTAFRGYTF
TRBV28	TRBD2	.	TRBJ2-2	TGTGCCAGCAGGCGGGGGGGTCTGAACACCGGGGAGCTGTTTTTT	CASRRGGLNTGELFF
TRBV28	.	.	TRBJ1-6	TGTGCCAGCCGGGGGTCCGGAAATTCACCCCTCCACTTT	CASRGSGNSPLHF
TRBV28	.	.	TRBJ2-7	TGTGCCAGCAGCAGCCAGGCGAGCGGATCCTACGAGCAGTACTTC	CASSSQASGSYEQYF
TRBV5-1	.	.	TRBJ2-5	TGCGCCAGCAGTAAACAGGGCTTGCGTGAGACCCAGTACTTC	CASSKQGLRETQYF
TRBV6-6	TRBD1	.	TRBJ2-3	TGTGCCAGCACCGACAGGGGCGATGGCGCAGATACGCAGTATTTT	CASTDRGDGADTQYF
TRBV5-1	TRBD1	few	TRBJ2-7	TGCGCCAGCAGCTTGGATGGGACAGGGAACGGGGGCGAGCAGTACTTC	CASSLDGTGNGGEQYF
TRBV9	.	.	TRBJ1-2	TGTGCCAGCAGACAGGGCATTGGCTACACCTTC	CASRQGIGYTF
TRBV5-1	TRBD1	.	TRBJ2-5	TGCGCCAGCAGCTTGTTTGCAGGGGGTGACCAGTACTTC	CASSLFAGGDQYF
TRBV4-1	.	once	TRBJ2-7	TGCGCCAGCAGCAGATCCAACACACTAGCCTACGAGCAGTACTTC	CASSRSNTLAYEQYF
TRBV7-8	.	.	TRBJ1-5	TGTGCCAGCTCCGGGAACAGGGACAATCAGCCCCAGCATTTT	CASSGNRDNQPQHF
TRBV5-4	.	.	TRBJ2-1	TGTGCCAGCAGCTTACAGGGTGGCAATGAGCAGTTCTTC	CASSLQGGNEQFF
TRBV10-3	TRBD2	.	TRBJ2-3	TGTGCCATCAGTGACGTTCGACGGGAGGGTACAAACTCTCCTTTAGATACGCAGTATTTT	CAISDVRREGTNSPLDTQYF
TRBV4-2	TRBD2	few	TRBJ2-2	TGTGCCAGCAGCCAAGAAGCGGGAGGGCCCGCCGGGGAGCTGTTTTTT	CASSQEAGGPAGELFF
TRBV27	TRBD2	.	TRBJ2-5	TGTGCCAGCAGTAGCGGGACTAGCGGACCCCAAGAGACCCAGTACTTC	CASSSGTSGPQETQYF
TRBV9	.	.	TRBJ2-3	TGTGCCAGCAGCGTAGTTCCGAGCACAGATACGCAGTATTTT	CASSVVPSTDTQYF
TRBV19	.	.	TRBJ2-7	TGTGCCAGTAGTAGCCCTAGGGGTTACGAGCAGTACTTC	CASSSPRGYEQYF
TRBV7-3	.	once	TRBJ2-5	TGTGCCAGCAGCCCTCCCTTCTCGAGCTCGATGCCATCGGAGACCCAGTACTTC	CASSPPFSSSMPSETQYF
TRBV19	.	.	TRBJ2-1	TGTGCCAGTAGTAGTGCCAGCGACTACAATGAGCAGTTCTTC	CASSSASDYNEQFF